Below, one T cell receptor beta chain is given with its context. Primers for the PCR totalled 60 Vbeta and 13 Jbeta. Some clones are missing from TCRdb's copy, which holds only in-frame ones; the method was immunoSEQ multiplex PCR. There are about 170,000 clones in the sample; more than 75% occur only once, and over 2% lies in the top ten. With V trimmed by 5 bases and J by 5 bases, 8 bases remained unmatched. Germline CDR1 is SEHNR and CDR2 is FQNEAQ (reference sequence). The CDR3 is made up of 15 amino acids. The data derive from a study of cytomegalovirus exposure and HLA in healthy donors. Sequenced sample: PBMCs. The chain is built from TRBV7-9 and TRBJ2-1, with 8 bases fitting TRBD2. This TCR was recovered from a man younger than 45 in good health and CMV-seropositive. The CDR3 nucleotides read TGTGCCAGCAGCCCCCGACTAGCGAGGAACAATGAGCAGTTCTTC. Its translation: CASSPRLARNNEQFF. The complete variable domain, with remaining parts taken from reference TRBV7-9 and TRBJ2-1, reads DTGVSQNPRHKITKRGQNVTFRCDPISEHNRLYWYRQTLGQGPEFLTYFQNEAQLEKSRLLSDRFSAERPKGSFSTLEIQRTEQGDSAMYLCASSPRLARNNEQFFGPGTRLTVL.